The text below deals with one T cell receptor beta chain. The CDR3 has 13 amino acids. The V and J ends lost 8 bases and 7 bases, in that order; junction bases with no gene match: 10. Germline-derived CDR1 and CDR2 are SQVTM and ANQGSEA. Here immunoSEQ multiplex PCR was the method, and the copy in TCRdb shows in-frame clones only, minus some. The sample shows roughly 500,000 clones, roughly 89% of them seen only once. The sample comes from a study of Ad26.COV2.S vaccination and SARS-CoV-2 variants. Study-level background: Intramuscular Ad26.COV2.S doses were given once or twice, 56 days apart.

Treatment noted: around 19 received Ad26.COV2.S at low or high dose, single or two shots; about 5 received placebo; per-sample allocation not given. Samples analyzed were those drawn on day 63 after the first vaccine or placebo injection. Boston provided a donor who was an adult aged 18-55 years. This specimen consisted of peripheral blood, obtained in a trial of Ad26.COV2.S vaccine versus placebo. The V call is TRBV29-1, the J call TRBJ2-1, with 8 bases aligning to TRBD2. The source of this sequence is a person aged 18-65 years who received the Ad26.COV2.S COVID-19 vaccine or a placebo. CDR3 DNA sequence: TGCAGCACCACCACGGGGGGGGGAAATGAGCAGTTCTTC. Translated: CSTTTGGGNEQFF.